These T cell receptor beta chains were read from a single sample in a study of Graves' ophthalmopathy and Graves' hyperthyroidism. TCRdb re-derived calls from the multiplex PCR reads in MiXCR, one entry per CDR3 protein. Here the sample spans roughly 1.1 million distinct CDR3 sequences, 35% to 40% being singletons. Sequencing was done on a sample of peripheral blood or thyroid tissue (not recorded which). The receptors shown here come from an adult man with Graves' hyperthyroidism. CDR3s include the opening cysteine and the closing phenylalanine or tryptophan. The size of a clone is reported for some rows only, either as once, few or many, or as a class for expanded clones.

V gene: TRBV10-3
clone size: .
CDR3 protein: CAIRRTGIPNGNTIYF

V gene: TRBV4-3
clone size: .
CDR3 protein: CASSRTDGFETQYF

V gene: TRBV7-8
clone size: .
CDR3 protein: CASSPQGRLGTGELFF

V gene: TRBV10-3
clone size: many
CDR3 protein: CAISGGGYEQYF

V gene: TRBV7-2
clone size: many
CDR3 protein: CASSYKGGHNQPQHF

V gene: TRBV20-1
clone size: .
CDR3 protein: CSAPREGRLNTEAFF

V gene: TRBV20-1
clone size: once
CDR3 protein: CSAHRGGRETQYF

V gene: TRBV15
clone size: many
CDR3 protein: CATSRRGDSYEQYF

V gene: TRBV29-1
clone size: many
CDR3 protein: CSVRQGANYGYTF

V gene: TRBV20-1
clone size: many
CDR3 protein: CSAPGQNPSYEQYF

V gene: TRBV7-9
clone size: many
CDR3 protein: CASSRTKDTEAFF

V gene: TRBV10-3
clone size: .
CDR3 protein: CAISDRVDGETQYF

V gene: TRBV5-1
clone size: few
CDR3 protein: CASGTGASGYTF

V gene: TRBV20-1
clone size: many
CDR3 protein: CSARDRDYAYEQYF

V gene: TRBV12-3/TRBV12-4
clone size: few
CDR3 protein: CASSLGVRGNTEAFF

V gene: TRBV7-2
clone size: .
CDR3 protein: CASSWDIRAEQYF

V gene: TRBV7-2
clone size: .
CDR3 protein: CASSQSAGGTYEQYF